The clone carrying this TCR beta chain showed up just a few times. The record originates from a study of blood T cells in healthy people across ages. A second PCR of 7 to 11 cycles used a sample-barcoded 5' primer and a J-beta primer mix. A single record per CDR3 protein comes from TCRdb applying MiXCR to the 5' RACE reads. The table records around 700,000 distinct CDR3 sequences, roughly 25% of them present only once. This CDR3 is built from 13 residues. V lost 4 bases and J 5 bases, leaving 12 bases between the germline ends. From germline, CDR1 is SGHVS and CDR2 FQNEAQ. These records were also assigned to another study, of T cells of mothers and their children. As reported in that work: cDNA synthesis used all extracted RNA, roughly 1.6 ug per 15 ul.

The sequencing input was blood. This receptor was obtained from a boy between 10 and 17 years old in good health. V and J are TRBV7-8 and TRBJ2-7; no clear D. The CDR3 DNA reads TGTGCCAGCAGCTCCCTCCCCCTAAACGAGCAGTACTTC. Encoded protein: CASSSLPLNEQYF.